This T cell receptor beta chain was captured by sequencing in a study of blood T cell repertoires in COVID-19. Study-wide background: Whether acute or convalescent, the COVID-19 samples came from the United States, Italy and Spain. Sources were T cells, B-cell-depleted T cells, or PBMCs; the material itself was cDNA or gDNA.

V gave up 7 bases and J gave up 6 bases, with 11 bases separating them. The germline V gene has CDR1 SGHVS and CDR2 FQNEAQ. The length of the CDR3 is 12 residues. In the original workflow: Amplification of reference gene primers provided the estimated nucleated cell counts. The assay was immunoSEQ multiplex PCR, and TCRdb's table has in-frame clones only and misses some. The V and J calls and clone size are taken from that table; D and trimming were inferred from the DNA. The sample consists of about 75,000 clones, around 79% of them appearing once. The V call is TRBV7-8, the J call TRBJ2-3; weak D call: TRBD2 (5 bases). Sequences were obtained from peripheral blood. The clonotype originates from a woman of 80 years or more with active or convalescent COVID-19. The CDR3 region has the DNA TGTGCCAGCACACCTACTAGGGATACGCAGTATTTT. Translating it yields CASTPTRDTQYF.